This T cell receptor beta chain came from a study of T cells of healthy individuals. TCRdb ran MiXCR on the 5' RACE reads and lists one entry per CDR3 protein. Here the sample spans about 82,000 distinct CDR3 sequences, roughly 5.1% being singletons. V was clipped by 5 bases and J by 7 bases, with 18 bases between them. The CDR3 is 13 amino acids. Germline V gene sequence: CDR1 DFQATT, CDR2 SNEGSKA (reference sequence). There are many counts of this clonotype. This chain links TRBV20-1 with TRBJ2-7, with D possibly matching TRBD2 (6 bases). This clonotype originated in a female donor in good health. DNA of the CDR3: TGCAGTGCTCCGGCTACTAGCCTTCAAGAGCAGTACTTC. It is translated as CSAPATSLQEQYF.